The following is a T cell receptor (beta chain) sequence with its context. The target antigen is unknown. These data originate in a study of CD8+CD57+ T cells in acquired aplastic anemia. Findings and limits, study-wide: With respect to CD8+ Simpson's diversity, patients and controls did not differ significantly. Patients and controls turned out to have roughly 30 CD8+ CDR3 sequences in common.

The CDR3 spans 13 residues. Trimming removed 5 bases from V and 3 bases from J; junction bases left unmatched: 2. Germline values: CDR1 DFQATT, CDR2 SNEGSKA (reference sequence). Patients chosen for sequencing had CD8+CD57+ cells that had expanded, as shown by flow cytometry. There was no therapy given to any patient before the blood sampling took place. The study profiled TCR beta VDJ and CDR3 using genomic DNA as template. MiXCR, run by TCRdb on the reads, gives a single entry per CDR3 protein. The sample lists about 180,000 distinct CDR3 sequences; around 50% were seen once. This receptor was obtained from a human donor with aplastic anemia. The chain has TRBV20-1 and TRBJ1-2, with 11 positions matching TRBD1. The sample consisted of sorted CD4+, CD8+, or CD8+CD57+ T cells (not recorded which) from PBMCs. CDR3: CSAGQGADYGYTF. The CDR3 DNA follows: TGCAGTGCTGGACAGGGGGCTGACTATGGCTACACCTTC.